The 25 T cell receptor beta chains reported below all come from one sample, sequenced in a study of metastatic and nonmetastatic thyroid tumors. Each patient went into thyroid surgery without having received any treatment. TCRdb re-called the PCR reads through MiXCR. The sample has roughly 36,000 clones; more than 25% are singletons. Sequencing used blood. These receptors were taken from a female donor with papillary thyroid cancer or a benign thyroid nodule (not recorded which). Some clones in this sample may be carry-over from other donors' samples.

The rearrangement links TRBV20-1 to TRBJ2-1; TRBD2 matches at 10 bases. V gave up 3 bases and J gave up 8 bases; unmatched junction bases: 7. Germline CDR1 DFQATT, CDR2 SNEGSKA (reference sequence). This CDR3 is 14 amino acids long. The CDR3 bases are TGCAGTGCTAGGTTTACTAGCGGGACGGATGAGCAGTTCTTC. Its protein is CSARFTSGTDEQFF.

A single count supports this clone. This chain uses TRBV7-2 with TRBJ1-1, with TRBD1 matching over 7 bases. The trim removed 7 bases at V and 2 bases at J, leaving 10 bases unmatched. Germline CDR1 SGHTA, CDR2 FQGNSA. The CDR3 loop spans 15 amino acids. The CDR3 nucleotides are TGTGCCAGCAACCCGACGCGGGACAGTAACACTGAAGCTTTCTTT. Protein sequence: CASNPTRDSNTEAFF.

J is TRBJ2-3 and V is TRBV28; 12 bases align to TRBD2. In germline, CDR1 is MDHEN, CDR2 SYDVKM. The junction had 13 bases not matched to a gene; V was cut back by 0 bases and J by 0 bases. The CDR3 is made up of 21 amino acids. The CDR3 reads CASSLWGSSGRAVTSTDTQYF. The CDR3 coding sequence is TGTGCCAGCAGTTTATGGGGGTCTAGCGGGAGGGCCGTCACTAGCACAGATACGCAGTATTTT. The variable domain in full, with the rest retrieved from reference TRBV28 and TRBJ2-3, is DVKVTQSSRYLVKRTGEKVFLECVQDMDHENMFWYRQDPGLGLRLIYFSYDVKMKEKGDIPEGYSVSREKKERFSLILESASTNQTSMYLCASSLWGSSGRAVTSTDTQYFGPGTRLTVL.

This clone was found many times. The V call is TRBV20-1, the J call TRBJ2-5; tentatively, D is TRBD1 (6 bases). Deletions cut 0 bases from V and 1 base from J, with 12 bases between. The CDR3 sequence is 15 residues long. Germline assignment: CDR1 DFQATT and CDR2 SNEGSKA (reference sequence). The CDR3 loop is CSAREQGTFQETQYF. In nucleotides, the CDR3 is TGCAGTGCTAGAGAACAGGGAACTTTCCAAGAGACCCAGTACTTC.

The rearrangement joins TRBV20-1 to TRBJ2-2; TRBD2 matches 10 bases. This CDR3 has 15 amino acids. Losses at the gene ends were 4 bases for V and 3 bases for J; bases not matched to a gene: 5. Germline CDR1 and CDR2: DFQATT and SNEGSKA (reference sequence). CDR3 in amino acids: CSAIKREGYTGELFF. In DNA, the CDR3 is TGCAGTGCTATAAAGCGGGAGGGTTACACCGGGGAGCTGTTTTTT.

This clone was seen repeatedly, ten times or more. This chain joins TRBV7-8 and TRBJ2-5; D uncertain. Germline V gene sequence: CDR1 SGHVS, CDR2 FQNEAQ. Trimming shortened V by 3 bases and J by 2 bases, and 7 bases separated the two germline ends. The CDR3 has 13 amino acids. CDR3 sequence: CASSFRFQETQYF. CDR3 in DNA: TGTGCCAGCAGCTTCCGATTTCAAGAGACCCAGTACTTC.

The rearrangement uses TRBV11-2 and TRBJ2-7; TRBD2 matches 10 bases. V shed 5 bases, J shed 3 bases, and the junction held 4 bases outside the gene matches. The germline V gene has CDR1 SGHAT and CDR2 FQNNGV. The CDR3 sequence is 14 residues long. The CDR3 DNA reads TGTGCCAGCAGCCAACTAGCGGGAATCTACGAGCAGTACTTC. Residues: CASSQLAGIYEQYF.

Concerning this clone itself: Germline is not matched at one junction end, which may reflect a read error. The gene calls are TRBV30 and TRBJ2-1; 7 positions match TRBD2. The CDR3 loop spans 14 amino acids. CDR1 and CDR2 (germline): GTSNPN, SVGIG (reference sequence). The CDR3 DNA is TGTGCCTGGACGGCCGGGGGGTACTACAGTGAGCAGTTCTTC. This codes for CAWTAGGYYSEQFF.

This chain connects TRBV27 to TRBJ2-1, with 8 bases that match TRBD2. The CDR3 has 16 residues. Germline V gives CDR1 MNHEY, CDR2 SMNVEV (reference sequence). The V segment lost 4 bases and the J segment 6 bases; nucleotides outside the gene matches: 11. This CDR3 reads CASSSFPAGVGNEQFF. CDR3 sequence (DNA): TGTGCCAGCAGTTCCTTCCCAGCGGGAGTAGGCAATGAGCAGTTCTTC.

Points on this clone: Since a much larger clone is just one base distant, this may be a read error. Within the sample, other DNA sequences also encode this same CDR3. The J gene is TRBJ2-5, the V gene TRBV5-4; unclear D gene. This CDR3 is 13 amino acids long. Between the trimmed V and J ends, which lost 4 bases and 5 bases, there was a span of 12 bases. The germline gives CDR1 SGHNT, CDR2 YYREEE (reference sequence). CDR3 amino acids: CASSPQLEETQYF. CDR3 bases: TGTGCCAGCAGCCCTCAGTTGGAGGAGACCCAGTACTTC.

V gene TRBV30 combines with J gene TRBJ1-6, with D possibly matching TRBD1 (6 bases). Germline V gives CDR1 GTSNPN, CDR2 SVGIG (reference sequence). The length of the CDR3 is 14 residues. V lost 0 bases, J lost 10 bases, and 13 bases lay in between. The CDR3 DNA sequence: TGTGCCTGGAGTGTATTACGGGGGCACTCACCCCTCCACTTT. Protein sequence: CAWSVLRGHSPLHF.

This chain links TRBV11-2 with TRBJ1-2, with D hard to call. Looked up from germline, CDR1 is SGHAT and CDR2 is FQNNGV. The CDR3 has 16 amino acids. Trimming pared 9 bases from V and 4 bases from J, leaving 24 bases between. CDR3 loop: CASSPPVTLSFYGYTF. The CDR3, as DNA: TGTGCCAGTAGCCCCCCCGTGACTTTAAGCTTCTATGGCTACACCTTC.

This chain uses TRBV27 with TRBJ1-1; the D gene is possibly TRBD1 (5 bases). V shed 1 base and J shed 4 bases, with 16 bases lying between them. Germline CDR1 reads MNHEY; CDR2 reads SMNVEV (reference sequence). The CDR3 runs 16 residues. The CDR3 protein is CASSLWQGNGFTEAFF. CDR3 coding DNA: TGTGCCAGCAGTTTATGGCAGGGAAATGGGTTCACTGAAGCTTTCTTT.

This clone was seen at least ten times. V is TRBV20-1 and J is TRBJ1-5; TRBD1 might be the D (6 bases). The V gene's germline CDR1 is DFQATT and CDR2 SNEGSKA (reference sequence). Deletions cut 6 bases from V and 0 bases from J, with 15 bases between. The CDR3 has 15 amino acids. Here the CDR3 reads CSATTGRNSNQPQHF. In DNA form, the CDR3 reads TGCAGTGCCACCACAGGGAGGAATAGCAATCAGCCCCAGCATTTT.

This clone is medium-sized. The chain employs TRBV6-1 and TRBJ1-3, with D unresolved. V shed 0 bases and J shed 2 bases, with 5 bases lying between them. The germline gives CDR1 MNHNS, CDR2 SASEGT. This CDR3 spans 14 amino acids. CDR3 region: CASSEAVPGNTIYF. In DNA, the CDR3 is TGTGCCAGCAGTGAAGCGGTTCCTGGAAACACCATATATTTT.

In this sample, this clone turned up a few times. The chain recombines TRBV27 with TRBJ2-5; tentative D call: TRBD1 (7 bases). Trimming cost V 3 bases and J 7 bases, with 18 bases left between them. CDR1 is MNHEY and CDR2 is SMNVEV in the germline V gene (reference sequence). This CDR3 has 15 amino acids. The CDR3 nucleotides are TGTGCCAGCAGTTTGTGGAGGGGGCGCTTTGGGACCCAGTACTTC. Amino acid sequence: CASSLWRGRFGTQYF.

This chain joins TRBV24-1 and TRBJ2-7; 8 nucleotides line up with TRBD1. The junction had 2 bases not matched to a gene; V was cut back by 2 bases and J by 3 bases. This CDR3 has 14 amino acids. Germline loops: CDR1 KGHDR, CDR2 SFDVKD. CDR3 residues: CATSDSGTGYEQYF. DNA for the CDR3: TGTGCCACCAGTGATTCGGGGACAGGCTACGAGCAGTACTTC.

This clone is labeled medium-sized. The chain combines TRBV28 with TRBJ1-5, with D tentatively TRBD1 (5 bases). There are 15 residues in the CDR3. CDR1 and CDR2 from the germline V gene are MDHEN and SYDVKM. Trimming pared 7 bases from V and 3 bases from J, leaving 16 bases between. The CDR3 loop is CASTPERGVNQPQHF. DNA for the CDR3: TGTGCCAGCACCCCCGAACGGGGGGTCAATCAGCCCCAGCATTTT.

This clone appeared many times. A read error may be the cause here, since a much bigger clone is one base away. V gene TRBV4-1 combines with J gene TRBJ2-1, with 7 bases matching TRBD1. Germline trimming cut 1 base from V and 4 bases from J; bases unmatched to any gene: 7. The CDR3 sequence is 16 residues long. Germline V gene sequence: CDR1 MGHRA, CDR2 YSYEKL. DNA of the CDR3: TGCGCCAGCAGCCAAGGTTGGGGACAGCTATACAATGAGCAGTTCTTC. It yields the protein CASSQGWGQLYNEQFF.

Of note for this clone: Distinct nucleotide sequences in the sample also encode this CDR3. V and J are TRBV28 and TRBJ2-7; 8 positions match TRBD2. Germline trimming cut 10 bases from V and 6 bases from J; bases unmatched to any gene: 14. Germline CDR1 MDHEN, CDR2 SYDVKM. The CDR3 length is 14 residues. CDR3 DNA: TGTGCCATCAGCCGGGCGGGGGGTAGATCCGAGCAGTACTTC. Protein sequence: CAISRAGGRSEQYF.

This clone was recorded many times. The V and J genes are TRBV29-1 and TRBJ2-5, with 9 bases fitting TRBD1. Germline V gene data show CDR1 as SQVTM and CDR2 as ANQGSEA. The ends lost 6 bases at V and 5 bases at J; junction bases unmatched: 13. The CDR3 runs 15 residues. The CDR3 here is CSVDIPGQGTETQYF. The CDR3 region has the DNA TGCAGCGTCGACATCCCGGGACAGGGAACGGAGACCCAGTACTTC.

Here the CDR3 DNA reads TGTGCCAGCAGTGAGGCTCCGGGGGGAGGGGGCACAGATACGCAGTATTTT. The encoded protein is CASSEAPGGGGTDTQYF. This chain links TRBV6-1 with TRBJ2-3; 7 bases are shared with TRBD2. V gave up 3 bases and J gave up 1 base; unmatched junction bases: 10. The germline CDR1 and CDR2 sequences are MNHNS and SASEGT. The CDR3 has 17 residues.

This clone has a count of ten or more. This chain connects TRBV30 to TRBJ2-7; D possibly matches TRBD1 or TRBD2 (5 bases each). The CDR3 contains 13 residues. V was shortened by 0 bases and J by 4 bases, with 10 bases between the two germline ends. Germline-derived CDR1 and CDR2 are GTSNPN and SVGIG (reference sequence). CDR3 loop: CAWSVPGTYEQYF. CDR3 coding DNA: TGTGCCTGGAGTGTACCTGGGACGTACGAGCAGTACTTC.

This clone was seen many times. The V call is TRBV4-2, the J call TRBJ2-1, with 9 bases identical to TRBD2. V lost 2 bases to trimming and J lost 4 bases; unmatched junction nucleotides: 9. The CDR3 is 17 amino acids. The germline CDR1 and CDR2 sequences are LGHNA and YNFKEQ. The CDR3 loop reads CASSQLTSGTEYNEQFF. In DNA form, the CDR3 reads TGTGCCAGCAGCCAACTGACTAGCGGCACCGAATACAATGAGCAGTTCTTC.

This clone was observed a single time. V is TRBV11-2 and J is TRBJ1-1; D is uncertain. The CDR3 covers 15 residues. V was clipped by 5 bases and J by 1 base, with 14 bases between them. Germline CDR1 is SGHAT and CDR2 is FQNNGV. The CDR3 nucleotides read TGTGCCAGCAGCCAACAACGAGGAGGGAACACTGAAGCTTTCTTT. This sequence encodes CASSQQRGGNTEAFF.